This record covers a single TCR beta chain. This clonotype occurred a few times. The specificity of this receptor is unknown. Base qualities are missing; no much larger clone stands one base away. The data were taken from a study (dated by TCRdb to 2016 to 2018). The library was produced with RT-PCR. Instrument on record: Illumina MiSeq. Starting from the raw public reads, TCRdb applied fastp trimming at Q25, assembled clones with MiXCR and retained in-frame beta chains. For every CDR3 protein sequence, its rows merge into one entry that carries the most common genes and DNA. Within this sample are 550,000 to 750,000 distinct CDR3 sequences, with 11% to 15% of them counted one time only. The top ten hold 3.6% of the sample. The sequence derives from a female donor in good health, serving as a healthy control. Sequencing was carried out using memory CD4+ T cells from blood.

The CDR3 corresponds to CASRSHGEDEQYF. The nucleotide sequence reads as follows: TGTGCCAGCAGGTCCCACGGGGAAGACGAGCAGTACTTC. In this chain, TRBV12-3 or TRBV12-4 is recombined with TRBJ2-7, with a weak D call of TRBD2 (5 bases match). From the cysteine through the phenylalanine, the CDR3 covers 13 amino acids. CDR3 DNA is the only sequence kept; it has 39 bases, read in frame from the first base. V is clipped by 6 bases and J by 5 bases, and the sequence between their germline boundaries is 14 bases long.